The subject of this entry is one T cell receptor beta chain. This CDR3 is built from 11 residues. The V end lost 7 bases, the J end lost 7 bases, and 8 bases lay between the germline ends. Germline CDR1 is MNHEY and CDR2 is SVGAGI. The data originate from a study of shared clonotypes between healthy human individuals. Profiling relied on immunoSEQ multiplex PCR, and the TCRdb table lists in-frame clones only, not all of them. The top ten hold around 12% of the sample, which has hundreds of thousands of clones, roughly 72% seen once. The TCR sequence derives from a woman in her 40s in good health. Some clones in this sample may be carry-over from other donors' samples. Sequencing input: PBMCs. The rearrangement links TRBV6-5 to TRBJ2-1, with D unclear. The CDR3: CASNSLNEQFF. The CDR3 nucleotides are TGTGCCAGCAACTCCCTGAATGAGCAGTTCTTC.